What follows is one TCR beta chain and its context. CDR3 length: 13 amino acids. Germline values: CDR1 SEHNR, CDR2 FQNEAQ (reference sequence). V shed 4 bases and J shed 5 bases, with 12 bases lying between them. The source of the sample is a study of blood T cell repertoires in COVID-19. Some clones are missing from TCRdb's copy, which holds only in-frame ones; the method was immunoSEQ multiplex PCR. Of around 37,000 clones in the sample, approximately 81% are singletons; the top ten hold about 1.5%. Seattle researchers signed up patients amid active infection and tracked them longitudinally. The chain combines TRBV7-9 with TRBJ2-7; tentatively, D is TRBD1 (5 bases). This receptor was taken from a man aged 55 to 70 with COVID-19, enrolled during active disease. Sequenced input: peripheral blood. The chain's CDR3 is CASSSGMSHEQYF. CDR3 nucleotide sequence: TGTGCCAGCAGCTCAGGGATGAGCCACGAGCAGTACTTC.